These T cell receptor beta chains were read from a single sample in a study of blood T cell repertoires in COVID-19. The table came from immunoSEQ multiplex PCR; TCRdb's copy has only in-frame clones and leaves some out. The sample shows approximately 170,000 clones, around 80% of them seen only once. The sequenced sample consisted of PBMCs or T cells enriched from blood (not recorded which). All receptors derive from a man between 35 and 55 years old who had recovered from COVID-19. The CDR3 runs from the conserved cysteine through the conserved F or W.

J gene: TRBJ1-1
V gene: TRBV27
CDR3 protein: CASSLYTGGMNTEAFF

J gene: TRBJ2-5
V gene: TRBV3-1/TRBV3-2
CDR3 protein: CASSQDLNLPSGEDQETQYF

J gene: TRBJ1-1
V gene: TRBV30
CDR3 protein: CAWSVNPQGGTEAFF

J gene: TRBJ2-3
V gene: TRBV27
CDR3 protein: CASSRETGSTDTQYF

J gene: TRBJ2-1
V gene: TRBV9
CDR3 protein: CASSPPRIAGGVQFF

J gene: TRBJ1-1
V gene: TRBV6-5
CDR3 protein: CASRKPGQNTEAFF

J gene: TRBJ1-4
V gene: TRBV21-1
CDR3 protein: CASRSGNTGLRTNEKLFF

J gene: TRBJ2-3
V gene: TRBV3-1/TRBV3-2
CDR3 protein: CASSQGTSGGATQYF

J gene: TRBJ2-1
V gene: TRBV18
CDR3 protein: CASSPGLASSNNEQFF

J gene: TRBJ1-1
V gene: TRBV2
CDR3 protein: CASKAGFEAFF

J gene: TRBJ2-2
V gene: TRBV7-2
CDR3 protein: CASSTRTSAIPNTGELFF

J gene: TRBJ2-7
V gene: TRBV9
CDR3 protein: CASSPGLGLGEQYF

J gene: TRBJ2-2
V gene: TRBV7-7
CDR3 protein: CASSSQAGTNTGELFF

J gene: TRBJ2-1
V gene: TRBV28
CDR3 protein: CASTGAAGGYNEQFF

J gene: TRBJ2-3
V gene: TRBV7-8
CDR3 protein: CASSLVGGSDTQYF

J gene: TRBJ2-3
V gene: TRBV5-4
CDR3 protein: CASSLGTSGYTDTQYF

J gene: TRBJ1-4
V gene: TRBV19
CDR3 protein: CASSETGVTLEKLFF

J gene: TRBJ2-2
V gene: TRBV5-1
CDR3 protein: CASSPPGGNTGELFF

J gene: TRBJ2-2
V gene: TRBV7-3
CDR3 protein: CASSLAGPLNTGELFF

J gene: TRBJ2-3
V gene: TRBV2
CDR3 protein: CASSDPLAGDSDTQYF

J gene: TRBJ1-4
V gene: TRBV11-2
CDR3 protein: CASSGNRGREKLFF

J gene: TRBJ1-2
V gene: TRBV7-2
CDR3 protein: CASSGGQAYGYTF

J gene: TRBJ2-4
V gene: TRBV23-1
CDR3 protein: CASTSPNKRQYF

J gene: TRBJ1-1
V gene: TRBV9
CDR3 protein: CASSVTPSTEAFF

J gene: TRBJ2-6
V gene: TRBV6-5
CDR3 protein: CASRGTGAGANVLTF

J gene: TRBJ2-3
V gene: TRBV10-1
CDR3 protein: CASSGRGVGTDTQYF

J gene: TRBJ2-6
V gene: TRBV18
CDR3 protein: CASSPEILAGFSSGANVLTF

J gene: TRBJ1-6
V gene: TRBV18
CDR3 protein: CASSGPNSPLHF

J gene: TRBJ1-2
V gene: TRBV6-5
CDR3 protein: CASSYVAGRGYGYTF

J gene: TRBJ2-3
V gene: TRBV6-4
CDR3 protein: CASSEGEADTQYF

J gene: TRBJ1-6
V gene: TRBV11-2
CDR3 protein: CASSFQGLNSPLHF

J gene: TRBJ2-7
V gene: TRBV6-5
CDR3 protein: CASQAHEQYF

J gene: TRBJ1-1
V gene: TRBV19
CDR3 protein: CAAVSLAEAFF

J gene: TRBJ1-2
V gene: TRBV3-1/TRBV3-2
CDR3 protein: CASSQEEGRYGYTF

J gene: TRBJ2-1
V gene: TRBV28
CDR3 protein: CASSFALAGTYNEQFF

J gene: TRBJ1-5
V gene: TRBV4-1
CDR3 protein: CASSDTGGMGNQPQHF

J gene: TRBJ1-2
V gene: TRBV19
CDR3 protein: CASSIDQGLGYGYTF

J gene: TRBJ2-1
V gene: TRBV11-2
CDR3 protein: CASSLGDRGRKNNEQFF

J gene: TRBJ1-1
V gene: TRBV5-1
CDR3 protein: CASSSNPEANTEAFF

J gene: TRBJ2-2
V gene: TRBV9
CDR3 protein: CASSVPGSTGELFF

J gene: TRBJ2-5
V gene: TRBV5-1
CDR3 protein: CASSLVGGGQQETQYF

J gene: TRBJ1-2
V gene: TRBV30
CDR3 protein: CAWRGRHYGYTF

J gene: TRBJ2-1
V gene: TRBV19
CDR3 protein: CASGYDGYNEQFF